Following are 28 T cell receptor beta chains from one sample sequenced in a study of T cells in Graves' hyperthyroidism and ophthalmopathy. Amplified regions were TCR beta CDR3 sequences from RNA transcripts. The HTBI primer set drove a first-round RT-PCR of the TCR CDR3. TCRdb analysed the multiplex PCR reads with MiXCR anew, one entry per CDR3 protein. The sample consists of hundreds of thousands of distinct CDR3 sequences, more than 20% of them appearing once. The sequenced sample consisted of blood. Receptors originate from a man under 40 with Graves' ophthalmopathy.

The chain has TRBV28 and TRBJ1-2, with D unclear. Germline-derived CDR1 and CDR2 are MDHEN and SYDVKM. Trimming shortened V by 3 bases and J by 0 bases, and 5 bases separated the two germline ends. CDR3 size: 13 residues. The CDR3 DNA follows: TGTGCCAGCAGTTTTGCGACTAACTATGGCTACACCTTC. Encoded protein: CASSFATNYGYTF.

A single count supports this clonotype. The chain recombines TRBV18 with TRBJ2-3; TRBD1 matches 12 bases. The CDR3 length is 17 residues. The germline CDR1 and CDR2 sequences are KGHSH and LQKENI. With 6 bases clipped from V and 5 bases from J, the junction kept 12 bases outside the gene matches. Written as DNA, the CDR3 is TGTGCCAGCTCTCCTATTGCGGGGACAGGGGGCAAAGATACGCAGTATTTT. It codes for CASSPIAGTGGKDTQYF.

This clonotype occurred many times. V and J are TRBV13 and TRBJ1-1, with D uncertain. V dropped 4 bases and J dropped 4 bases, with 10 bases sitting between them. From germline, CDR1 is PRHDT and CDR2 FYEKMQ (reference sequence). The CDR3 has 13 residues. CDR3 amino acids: CASSSWAATEAFF. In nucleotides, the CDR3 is TGTGCCAGCAGCTCGTGGGCGGCCACTGAAGCTTTCTTT.

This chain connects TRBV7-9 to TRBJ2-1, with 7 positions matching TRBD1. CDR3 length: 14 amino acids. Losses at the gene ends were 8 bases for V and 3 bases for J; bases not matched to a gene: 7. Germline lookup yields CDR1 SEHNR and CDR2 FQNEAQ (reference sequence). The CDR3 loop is CASGTGTDYNEQFF. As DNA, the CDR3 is TGTGCCAGCGGTACCGGGACAGACTACAATGAGCAGTTCTTC.

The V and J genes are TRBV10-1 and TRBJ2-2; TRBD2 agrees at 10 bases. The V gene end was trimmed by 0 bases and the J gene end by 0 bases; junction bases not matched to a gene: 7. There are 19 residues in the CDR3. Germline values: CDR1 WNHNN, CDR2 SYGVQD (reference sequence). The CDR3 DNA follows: TGCGCCAGCAGTGAGTCTTTACTAGCGGGAAGATCGAACACCGGGGAGCTGTTTTTT. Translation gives CASSESLLAGRSNTGELFF.

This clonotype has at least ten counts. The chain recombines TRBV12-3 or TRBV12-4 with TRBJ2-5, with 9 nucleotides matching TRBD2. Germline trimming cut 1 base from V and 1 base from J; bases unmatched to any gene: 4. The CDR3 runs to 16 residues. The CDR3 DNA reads TGTGCCAGCAGTTTAGGTAGCGGGAGACTCCAAGAGACCCAGTACTTC. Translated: CASSLGSGRLQETQYF.

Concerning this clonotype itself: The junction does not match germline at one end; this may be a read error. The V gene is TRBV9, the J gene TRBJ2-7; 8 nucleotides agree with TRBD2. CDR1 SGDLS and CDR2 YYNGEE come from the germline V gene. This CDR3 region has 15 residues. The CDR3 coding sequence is TGTGCCAGCAGCCCTAGCGGGTCGAGCTCCTACGAGCAGCACTTC. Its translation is CASSPSGSSSYEQHF.

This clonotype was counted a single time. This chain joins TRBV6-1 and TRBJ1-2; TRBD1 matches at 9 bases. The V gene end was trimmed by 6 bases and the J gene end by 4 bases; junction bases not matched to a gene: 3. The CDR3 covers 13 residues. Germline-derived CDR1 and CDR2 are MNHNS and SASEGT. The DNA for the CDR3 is TGTGCCAGCAGAAGACAGGGGGGCTATGGCTACACCTTC. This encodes CASRRQGGYGYTF.

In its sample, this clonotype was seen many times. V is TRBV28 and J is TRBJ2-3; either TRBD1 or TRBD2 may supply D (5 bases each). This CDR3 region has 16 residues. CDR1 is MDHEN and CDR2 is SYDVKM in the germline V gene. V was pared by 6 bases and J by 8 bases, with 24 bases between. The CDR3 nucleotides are TGTGCCAGCAGCCCCGAGAGGGGCTCCCAAAGGGGTACGCAGTATTTT. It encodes CASSPERGSQRGTQYF.

CDR3 protein: CSVELAGPSTDTQYF. CDR3 in DNA: TGCAGCGTTGAGTTGGCGGGGCCTAGCACAGATACGCAGTATTTT. The chain employs TRBV29-1 and TRBJ2-3, with TRBD2 as a possible D gene (6 bases). Looked up from germline, CDR1 is SQVTM and CDR2 is ANQGSEA. This CDR3 is built from 15 residues. V was shortened by 3 bases and J by 0 bases, with 13 bases between the two germline ends.

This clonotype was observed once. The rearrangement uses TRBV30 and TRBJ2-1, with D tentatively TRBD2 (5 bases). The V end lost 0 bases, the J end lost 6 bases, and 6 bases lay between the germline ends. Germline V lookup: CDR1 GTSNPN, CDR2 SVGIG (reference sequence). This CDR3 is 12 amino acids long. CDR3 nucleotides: TGTGCCTGGAGTGTAGAGGGCAATGAGCAGTTCTTC. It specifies CAWSVEGNEQFF.

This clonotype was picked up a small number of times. The CDR3 DNA reads as TGTGCCATCAGAAACCTTACTAGCGGGATGGGGGATGAGCAGTTCTTC. It is translated as CAIRNLTSGMGDEQFF. This chain links TRBV10-3 with TRBJ2-1, with 10 bases matching TRBD2. The CDR3 loop spans 16 amino acids. Germline-derived CDR1 and CDR2 are ENHRY and SYGVKD. The junction had 13 bases not matched to a gene; V was cut back by 6 bases and J by 8 bases.

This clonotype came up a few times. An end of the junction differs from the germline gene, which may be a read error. CDR3 protein: CASSLGGEVRNGQFF. CDR3 coding DNA: TGTGCCAGCAGCTTAGGGGGGGAAGTGAGGAATGGGCAGTTCTTC. The V and J genes are TRBV11-2 and TRBJ2-1, with a tentative D call TRBD2 (6 bases). The length of the CDR3 is 15 residues. The germline gives CDR1 SGHAT, CDR2 FQNNGV.

CDR3 loop: CASSYSIAVDLNTEAFF. The DNA for the CDR3 is TGTGCCAGCAGTTACTCGATAGCAGTAGACTTGAACACTGAAGCTTTCTTT. The V call is TRBV6-5, the J call TRBJ1-1; D gene ambiguous. Germline lookup yields CDR1 MNHEY and CDR2 SVGAGI. V was pared by 0 bases and J by 0 bases, with 14 bases between. The CDR3 totals 17 residues.

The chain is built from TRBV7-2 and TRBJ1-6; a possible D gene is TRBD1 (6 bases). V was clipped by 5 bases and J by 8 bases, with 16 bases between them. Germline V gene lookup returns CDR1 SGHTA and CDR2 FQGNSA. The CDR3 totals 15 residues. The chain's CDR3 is CASSLQRGHHSPLHF. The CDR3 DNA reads TGTGCCAGCAGCCTCCAAAGGGGACACCATTCACCCCTCCACTTT.

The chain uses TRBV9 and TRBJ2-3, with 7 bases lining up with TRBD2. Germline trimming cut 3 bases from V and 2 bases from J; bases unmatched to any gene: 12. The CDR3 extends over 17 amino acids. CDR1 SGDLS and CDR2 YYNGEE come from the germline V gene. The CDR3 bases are TGTGCCAGCAGCGATCCCCACGGTGCGGGAGTCACAGATACGCAGTATTTT. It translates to CASSDPHGAGVTDTQYF.

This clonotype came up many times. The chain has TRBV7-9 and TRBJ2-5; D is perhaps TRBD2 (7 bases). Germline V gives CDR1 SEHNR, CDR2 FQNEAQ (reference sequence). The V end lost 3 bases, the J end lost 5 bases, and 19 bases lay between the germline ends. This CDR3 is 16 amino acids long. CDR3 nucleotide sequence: TGTGCCAGCAGCTTTCCGGGACTAAGGAGGGGGGAGACCCAGTACTTC. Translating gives CASSFPGLRRGETQYF. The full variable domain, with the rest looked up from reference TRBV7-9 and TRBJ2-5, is DTGVSQNPRHKITKRGQNVTFRCDPISEHNRLYWYRQTLGQGPEFLTYFQNEAQLEKSRLLSDRFSAERPKGSFSTLEIQRTEQGDSAMYLCASSFPGLRRGETQYFGPGTRLLVL.

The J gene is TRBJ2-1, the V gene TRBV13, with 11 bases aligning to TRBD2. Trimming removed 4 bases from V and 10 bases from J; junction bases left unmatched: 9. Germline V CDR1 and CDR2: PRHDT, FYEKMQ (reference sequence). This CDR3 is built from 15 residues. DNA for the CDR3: TGTGCCAGCAGCTCGACTAGCGGGGCGGGGGCCGAGCAGTTCTTC. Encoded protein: CASSSTSGAGAEQFF.

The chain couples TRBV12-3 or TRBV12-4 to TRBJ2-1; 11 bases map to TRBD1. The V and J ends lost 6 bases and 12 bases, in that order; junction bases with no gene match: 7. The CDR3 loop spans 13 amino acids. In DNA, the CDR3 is TGTGCCAGCAGGGACAGGGGGCACGATGGGCAGTTCTTC. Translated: CASRDRGHDGQFF.

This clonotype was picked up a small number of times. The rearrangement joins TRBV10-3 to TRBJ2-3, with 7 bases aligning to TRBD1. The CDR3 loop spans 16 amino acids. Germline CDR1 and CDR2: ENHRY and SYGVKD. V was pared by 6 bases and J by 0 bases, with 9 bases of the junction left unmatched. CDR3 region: CAISPTGQSSTDTQYF. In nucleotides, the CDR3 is TGTGCCATCAGCCCTACGGGACAGTCTAGCACAGATACGCAGTATTTT.

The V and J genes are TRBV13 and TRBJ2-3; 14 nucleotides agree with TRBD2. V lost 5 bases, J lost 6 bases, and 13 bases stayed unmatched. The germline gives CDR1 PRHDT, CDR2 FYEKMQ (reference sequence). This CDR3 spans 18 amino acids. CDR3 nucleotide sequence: TGTGCCAGCAGCCACAGACTAGCGGGAGGGCAGAGGTTGGATACGCAGTATTTT. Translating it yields CASSHRLAGGQRLDTQYF. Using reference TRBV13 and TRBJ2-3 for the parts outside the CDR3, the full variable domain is AAGVIQSPRHLIKEKRETATLKCYPIPRHDTVYWYQQGPGQDPQFLISFYEKMQSDKGSIPDRFSAQQFSDYHSELNMSSLELGDSALYFCASSHRLAGGQRLDTQYFGPGTRLTVL.

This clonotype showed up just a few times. In DNA, the CDR3 is TGTGCCAGCAGTTGGGCTAGGAGTCGGGAAAACACCGGGGAGCTGTTTTTT. It encodes CASSWARSRENTGELFF. The V and J genes are TRBV6-1 and TRBJ2-2; a weak D match, TRBD2 (5 bases). Trimming removed 5 bases at V and 2 bases at J, with 18 bases between. The CDR3 has 17 amino acids. Germline V gene lookup returns CDR1 MNHNS and CDR2 SASEGT.

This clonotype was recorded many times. As DNA, the CDR3 is TGTGCCAGCAGCCATACAGGGAGGAATGAAAAACTGTTTTTT. Protein: CASSHTGRNEKLFF. The chain has TRBV14 and TRBJ1-4, with TRBD1 as a possible D gene (6 bases). The V end lost 3 bases, the J end lost 5 bases, and 10 bases lay between the germline ends. The CDR3 runs 14 residues. CDR1 and CDR2 from the germline V gene are SGHDN and FVKESK.

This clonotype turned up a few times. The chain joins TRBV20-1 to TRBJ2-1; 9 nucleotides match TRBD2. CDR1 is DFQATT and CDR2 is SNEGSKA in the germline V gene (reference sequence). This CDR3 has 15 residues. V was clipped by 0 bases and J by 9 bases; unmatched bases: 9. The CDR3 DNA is TGCAGTGCTAGAGATTTCCCTAGCGGGACAAGTGAGCAGTTCTTC. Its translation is CSARDFPSGTSEQFF.

The CDR3 spells CASSPPGGRSYNEQFF. As DNA, the CDR3 is TGTGCCAGCAGCCCCCCTGGAGGCCGCTCCTACAATGAGCAGTTCTTC. The rearrangement links TRBV7-9 to TRBJ2-1; D is possibly TRBD2 (5 bases). The CDR3 runs to 16 residues. The germline V gene encodes CDR1 SEHNR and CDR2 FQNEAQ (reference sequence). V was clipped by 5 bases and J by 0 bases, with 14 bases between them.

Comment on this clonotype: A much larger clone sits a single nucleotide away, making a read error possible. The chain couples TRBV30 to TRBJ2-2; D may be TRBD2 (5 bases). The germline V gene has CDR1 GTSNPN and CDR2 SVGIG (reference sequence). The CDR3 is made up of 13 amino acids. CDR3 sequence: CAWSWVTNGELSF. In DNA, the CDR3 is TGTGCCTGGAGTTGGGTAACCAACGGGGAGCTGTCTTTT.

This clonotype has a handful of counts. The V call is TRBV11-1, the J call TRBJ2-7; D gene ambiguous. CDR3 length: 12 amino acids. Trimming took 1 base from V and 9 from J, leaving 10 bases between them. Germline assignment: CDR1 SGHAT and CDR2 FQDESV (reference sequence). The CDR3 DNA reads TGTGCCAGCAGCTTAGAGCCGGCCGGGCAGTACTTC. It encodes CASSLEPAGQYF.

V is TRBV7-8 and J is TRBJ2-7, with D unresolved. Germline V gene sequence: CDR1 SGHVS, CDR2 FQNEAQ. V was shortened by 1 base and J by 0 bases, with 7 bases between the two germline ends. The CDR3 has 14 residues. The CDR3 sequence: CASSLGINSYEQYF. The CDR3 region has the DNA TGTGCCAGCAGCTTAGGGATTAACTCCTACGAGCAGTACTTC. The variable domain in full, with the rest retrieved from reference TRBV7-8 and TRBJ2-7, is GAGVSQSPRYKVAKRGQDVALRCDPISGHVSLFWYQQALGQGPEFLTYFQNEAQLDKSGLPSDRFFAERPEGSVSTLKIQRTQQEDSAVYLCASSLGINSYEQYFGPGTRLTVT.